This passage covers 7 T cell receptor beta chains from one sample sequenced in a study of shared clonotypes between healthy human individuals (TCRdb year 2020). CD8 naive samples were obtained by positive selection for CCR7 among CD45RO-negative cells, yielding a CD45RA+CCR7+ population from which TemRA cells were excluded. Libraries were built with the immunoSEQ multiplex PCR assay. Held by TCRdb, this immuneACCESS table contains in-frame sequences only and omits some clones. Under half of the omission traces to an unresolved V gene where checked; the cause of the rest is unknown. The sample contains some 2,100,000 clones, 85% to 95% of them found a single time. The ten largest make up about 1.8% of the sample. The sample taken for sequencing was naive CD8+ T cells from PBMCs. This sample's cell subset or site label indicates: CD45RA+CCR7+. These receptors were collected from a man aged 18 to 30 in good health. Some clones in this sample may be carry-over from other donors' samples.

The table lists this clone with a count of one. J is TRBJ1-2 and V is TRBV7-8; D is unclear. The CDR3 is 13 amino acids. The germline gives CDR1 SGHVS, CDR2 FQNEAQ. V was pared by 2 bases and J by 2 bases, with 6 bases between. The CDR3 bases are TGTGCCAGCAGCTTAAAAGGAAACTATGGCTACACCTTC. Translating it yields CASSLKGNYGYTF.

The table lists this clone with a count of one. The rearrangement links TRBV15 to TRBJ2-7; TRBD1 is a possible D gene (6 bases). The CDR3 length is 18 residues. Germline CDR1 is LNHNV and CDR2 is YYDKDF (reference sequence). V dropped 0 bases and J dropped 3 bases, with 21 bases sitting between them. The CDR3 sequence is CATSRDLRYLNRVYEQYF. The DNA of the CDR3 is TGTGCCACCAGCAGAGATTTGAGATACCTGAACAGGGTCTACGAGCAGTACTTC.

The chain is built from TRBV18 and TRBJ2-1, with 13 bases aligning to TRBD2. Per the germline V gene, CDR1 is KGHSH and CDR2 is LQKENI. V shed 5 bases and J 5 bases; nucleotides not matched to a gene: 9. The CDR3 has 17 residues. The CDR3 DNA follows: TGTGCCAGCTCAAAGCTGGGACTAGCGGGATTTCACAATGAGCAGTTCTTC. Its protein product is CASSKLGLAGFHNEQFF. Combining the CDR3 with reference TRBV18 and TRBJ2-1 gives the whole variable domain NAGVMQNPRHLVRRRGQEARLRCSPMKGHSHVYWYRQLPEEGLKFMVYLQKENIIDESGMPKERFSAEFPKEGPSILRIQQVVRGDSAAYFCASSKLGLAGFHNEQFFGPGTRLTVL.

This clone was observed once. The genes are TRBV27 and TRBJ2-4; 9 nucleotides align to TRBD2. CDR1 is MNHEY and CDR2 is SMNVEV in the germline V gene (reference sequence). CDR3 length equals 17 residues. Trimming cost V 8 bases and J 3 bases; bases outside gene matches: 14. The CDR3 nucleotides read TGTGCCAGCTCCCGAGCGGGAGGAACGCCTGTCAAAAACATTCAGTACTTC. It yields the protein CASSRAGGTPVKNIQYF.

This clone was detected a few times. The V and J genes are TRBV18 and TRBJ1-2, with D possibly being TRBD1 (5 bases). CDR3 length: 15 amino acids. Germline V gene lookup returns CDR1 KGHSH and CDR2 LQKENI. Between the trimmed V and J ends, which lost 6 bases and 6 bases, there was a span of 20 bases. The CDR3 protein is CASSPERDGSDGYTF. CDR3 sequence (DNA): TGTGCCAGCTCGCCTGAAAGGGACGGATCCGATGGCTACACCTTC.

Concerning this clone: Other nucleotide sequences in the sample specify the same CDR3. The genes are TRBV27 and TRBJ1-1, with D tentatively TRBD1 (5 bases). Per germline, CDR1 MNHEY and CDR2 SMNVEV (reference sequence). The CDR3 consists of 15 residues. V was pared by 0 bases and J by 1 base, with 9 bases between. CDR3 in amino acids: CASSLSPGPNTEAFF. CDR3 in DNA: TGTGCCAGCAGTTTATCCCCAGGGCCGAACACTGAAGCTTTCTTT.

The chain carries TRBV27 and TRBJ2-7, with 10 bases identical to TRBD1. The germline CDR1 and CDR2 sequences are MNHEY and SMNVEV (reference sequence). The CDR3 is 16 amino acids. Losses at the gene ends were 2 bases for V and 2 bases for J; bases not matched to a gene: 6. DNA for the CDR3: TGTGCCAGCAGTTTAAGGTTGACAGGGGGCACCTACGAGCAGTACTTC. Amino acid sequence: CASSLRLTGGTYEQYF.